This TCR beta chain was recorded in a study of response to subunit inactivated influenza vaccine. Notes on this clonotype: Its antigen is currently unknown.

V was trimmed by 6 bases and J by 0 bases, leaving 15 bases between them. The CDR3 covers 15 residues. Germline-derived CDR1 and CDR2 are MNHEY and SVGAGI. Overall study results and limits: Every seasonal influenza vaccination brings in few new T cells, the authors suggested.

TCRdb re-analysed the RT-PCR reads in MiXCR, keeping a single row per CDR3 protein. The repertoire consists of around 540,000 distinct CDR3 sequences, with roughly 10% occurring once and the leading ten covering 10% to 13%. This clonotype originated in a man aged 45-65 years who received an inactivated influenza vaccine. This chain uses TRBV6-5 with TRBJ2-7; the D gene is possibly TRBD2 (6 bases). The specimen was PBMCs from blood, collected on the day of vaccination. CDR3 DNA sequence: TGTGCCAGCAGCCACTCCGGGGGTTCCTCCTACGAGCAGTACTTC. Translation gives CASSHSGGSSYEQYF.